This T cell receptor beta chain was sequenced during a study of shared clonotypes between healthy human individuals. Turning to the study itself: Per-donor plates numbered three CD4 naive, three CD4 memory, two CD8 naive and one CD8 memory.

Study-level results: Despite large depth, rarefaction showed incomplete sorted-subset sequencing.

Trimming removed 2 bases from V and 6 bases from J, with 14 bases in between. Looked up from germline, CDR1 is KGHSH and CDR2 is LQKENI. The CDR3 extends over 14 amino acids. Sequencing was performed with immunoSEQ multiplex PCR; in TCRdb, only in-frame clones are kept and a portion is missing. The table shows about 2.4 million clones, with roughly 93% occurring only once. Those who donated, Caucasian adults without exception, all lived in Nashville, Tennessee. As regards this clone: Its antigen remains unidentified.

This clonotype was sampled from a young man in good health. Some clones in this sample may be carry-over from other donors' samples. This chain uses TRBV18 with TRBJ2-7; D is ambiguous. Material: naive CD4+ T cells from PBMCs. Stated subset: CD45RA+ positively selected. The CDR3, as DNA: TGTGCCAGCTCACCATCCGTTGGGGTTGGCGAGCAGTACTTC. Protein product: CASSPSVGVGEQYF. Looking up the rest from reference TRBV18 and TRBJ2-7 gives the full variable domain: NAGVMQNPRHLVRRRGQEARLRCSPMKGHSHVYWYRQLPEEGLKFMVYLQKENIIDESGMPKERFSAEFPKEGPSILRIQQVVRGDSAAYFCASSPSVGVGEQYFGPGTRLTVT.